The 24 T cell receptor beta chains below were found in one sample sequenced in a study of shared clonotypes between healthy human individuals. Measured with immunoSEQ multiplex PCR; TCRdb has only the in-frame clones, and not every one. The sample gives roughly 2 million clones, 85% to 95% of which show up once; 0.13% is in the top ten. The specimen sequenced was naive CD4+ T cells sorted from blood. Subset denoted: CD45RA+ positively selected. Every receptor here comes from a man aged 18 to 29 in good health.

The chain employs TRBV28 and TRBJ1-5; the D is unclear. V lost 7 bases to trimming and J lost 8 bases, with 12 bases between them. Germline-derived CDR1 and CDR2 are MDHEN and SYDVKM. The CDR3 contains 12 residues. CDR3 sequence reads: CASTLPMEPQHF. The CDR3 DNA reads TGTGCCAGCACCCTACCTATGGAGCCCCAGCATTTT.

This clone was recorded once. The CDR3, as DNA: TGTGCCAGCTCACCTACCAGCGGTGCAACTAATGAAAAACTGTTTTTT. This sequence encodes CASSPTSGATNEKLFF. V usage is TRBV18 and J usage is TRBJ1-4; D is unresolved. CDR1 is KGHSH, CDR2 LQKENI, per germline. Trimming removed 3 bases at V and 0 bases at J, with 11 bases between. There are 16 residues in the CDR3.

The V call is TRBV4-1, the J call TRBJ2-3; 7 positions agree with TRBD2. Germline CDR1 reads MGHRA; CDR2 reads YSYEKL. The CDR3 consists of 16 residues. V lost 1 base, J lost 1 base, and 5 bases stayed unmatched. DNA for the CDR3: TGCGCCAGCAGCCAAGCGGAGCGGGGCCGCACAGATACGCAGTATTTT. This codes for CASSQAERGRTDTQYF.

The rearrangement joins TRBV2 to TRBJ2-5, with D possibly matching TRBD2 (5 bases). Germline V CDR1 and CDR2: SNHLY, FYNNEI. The CDR3 has 12 amino acids. V was trimmed by 9 bases and J by 5 bases, leaving 13 bases between them. The CDR3 here is CASAWGEETQYF. The CDR3 nucleotides read TGTGCCAGTGCTTGGGGAGAGGAGACCCAGTACTTC. The variable domain in full, with the rest retrieved from reference TRBV2 and TRBJ2-5, is EPEVTQTPSHQVTQMGQEVILRCVPISNHLYFYWYRQILGQKVEFLVSFYNNEISEKSEIFDDQFSVERPDGSNFTLKIRSTKLEDSAMYFCASAWGEETQYFGPGTRLLVL.

In its sample, this clone was seen once. The genes are TRBV7-2 and TRBJ2-1, with a tentative D call TRBD1 (6 bases). Trimming left V 0 bases short and J 4 bases short, with 10 bases between. This CDR3 spans 15 amino acids. The germline CDR1 and CDR2 sequences are SGHTA and FQGNSA. CDR3 nucleotide sequence: TGTGCCAGCAGCTTAGCCTGGGGGCCGTACAATGAGCAGTTCTTC. Its protein product is CASSLAWGPYNEQFF.

The chain combines TRBV5-4 with TRBJ1-3, with D hard to call. From germline, CDR1 is SGHNT and CDR2 YYREEE (reference sequence). Trimming took 4 bases from V and 0 from J, leaving 14 bases between them. The CDR3 runs to 16 residues. In nucleotides, the CDR3 is TGTGCCAGCAGCGTGGGAGGTGCCGTCTCTGGAAACACCATATATTTT. Translating gives CASSVGGAVSGNTIYF.

This sequence joins TRBV6-1 and TRBJ2-7, with D hard to call. The V end was cut by 3 bases, the J end by 1 base, with 7 bases between. Germline values: CDR1 MNHNS, CDR2 SASEGT. The CDR3 extends over 13 amino acids. The CDR3: CASSEGRSYEQYF. CDR3 DNA: TGTGCCAGCAGTGAGGGCAGATCCTACGAGCAGTACTTC.

The chain couples TRBV7-2 to TRBJ2-2, with 11 nucleotides matching TRBD2. Trimming cost V 1 base and J 3 bases; bases outside gene matches: 7. Per germline, CDR1 SGHTA and CDR2 FQGNSA. The CDR3 runs to 18 residues. For the CDR3, the DNA is TGTGCCAGCAGCTTAGTGTTAGCGGGAGGGCCGGACACCGGGGAGCTGTTTTTT. Translation gives CASSLVLAGGPDTGELFF.

About this clone itself: The sample contains more than one DNA sequence encoding this CDR3. The rearrangement links TRBV7-2 to TRBJ1-5; 9 nucleotides align to TRBD1. Trimming took 5 bases from V and 7 from J; bases not matched to a gene: 6. The CDR3 spans 14 residues. Germline lookup yields CDR1 SGHTA and CDR2 FQGNSA. CDR3 sequence: CASSLRQGDQPQHF. DNA for the CDR3: TGTGCCAGCAGCCTGAGACAGGGGGACCAGCCCCAGCATTTT.

This clone turned up a few times. The chain couples TRBV7-8 to TRBJ2-3; perhaps TRBD2 as D (6 bases). Germline V lookup: CDR1 SGHVS, CDR2 FQNEAQ. V was shortened by 1 base and J by 4 bases, with 9 bases between the two germline ends. The CDR3 extends over 14 amino acids. The chain's CDR3 is CASSLGAGADTQYF. The DNA of the CDR3 is TGTGCCAGCAGCTTAGGAGCGGGCGCAGATACGCAGTATTTT.

The J gene is TRBJ1-5, the V gene TRBV19; TRBD1 might be the D (5 bases). The ends were cut back, 2 bases at V and 11 bases at J, with 10 bases in the middle. This CDR3 contains 12 residues. Germline V gives CDR1 LNHDA, CDR2 SQIVND (reference sequence). The CDR3 sequence: CASSINQGAQHF. CDR3 in DNA: TGTGCCAGTAGTATAAATCAAGGGGCCCAGCATTTT. The full variable domain, completed using reference TRBV19 and TRBJ1-5, is DGGITQSPKYLFRKEGQNVTLSCEQNLNHDAMYWYRQDPGQGLRLIYYSQIVNDFQKGDIAEGYSVSREKKESFPLTVTSAQKNPTAFYLCASSINQGAQHFGDGTRLSIL.

The CDR3 is CASRDYEKLFF. CDR3 in DNA: TGCGCCAGCAGGGATTACGAAAAACTGTTTTTT. The chain uses TRBV5-1 and TRBJ1-4; D unresolved. Trimming pared 5 bases from V and 8 bases from J, leaving 7 bases between. Germline V gene lookup returns CDR1 SGHRS and CDR2 YFSETQ. The CDR3 loop spans 11 amino acids.

The chain uses TRBV2 and TRBJ2-1; 7 bases are shared with TRBD1. The CDR3 sequence is 18 residues long. V dropped 6 bases and J dropped 0; count of bases not matched to a gene: 14. The germline CDR1 and CDR2 sequences are SNHLY and FYNNEI. As DNA, the CDR3 is TGTGCCAGCAGCCCGGACAGGCTCGCTATGAGCTCCTACAATGAGCAGTTCTTC. It encodes CASSPDRLAMSSYNEQFF.

As to this clone: At the DNA level, this CDR3 is encoded by other sequences in the same sample as well. This rearrangement joins TRBV5-1 to TRBJ1-1, with D possibly matching TRBD1 (5 bases). Trimming removed 0 bases from V and 2 bases from J, with 11 bases in between. CDR3 length equals 15 residues. From germline, CDR1 is SGHRS and CDR2 YFSETQ. The CDR3 here is CASSLAGAGNTEAFF. The CDR3 region has the DNA TGCGCCAGCAGCTTGGCCGGGGCCGGAAACACTGAAGCTTTCTTT. The entire variable domain, with the rest obtained from reference TRBV5-1 and TRBJ1-1, is as follows: KAGVTQTPRYLIKTRGQQVTLSCSPISGHRSVSWYQQTPGQGLQFLFEYFSETQRNKGNFPGRFSGRQFSNSRSEMNVSTLELGDSALYLCASSLAGAGNTEAFFGQGTRLTVV.

The rearrangement links TRBV18 to TRBJ1-1; maybe TRBD1 (5 bases). This CDR3 is built from 15 residues. Trimming cost V 2 bases and J 4 bases, with 14 bases left between them. From germline, CDR1 is KGHSH and CDR2 LQKENI. The CDR3 sequence: CASSPVGGVGTEAFF. The CDR3 DNA reads TGTGCCAGCTCACCAGTGGGAGGGGTGGGCACTGAAGCTTTCTTT.

This chain connects TRBV6-5 to TRBJ1-6; no clear D. The CDR3 has 14 residues. Per germline, CDR1 MNHEY and CDR2 SVGAGI. V was clipped by 7 bases and J by 7 bases, with 14 bases between them. The CDR3 loop reads CASMLGSFNSPLHF. In nucleotides, the CDR3 is TGTGCCAGCATGCTGGGGAGCTTCAATTCACCCCTCCACTTT.

V and J are TRBV7-8 and TRBJ1-1; 7 nucleotides line up with TRBD1. The CDR3 runs to 15 residues. Germline loops: CDR1 SGHVS, CDR2 FQNEAQ. Trimming removed 5 bases from V and 3 bases from J; junction bases left unmatched: 9. CDR3: CASSTYRGLDTEAFF. The CDR3 bases are TGTGCCAGCAGCACCTACAGGGGTTTGGACACTGAAGCTTTCTTT.

Regarding this clone: Other nucleotide sequences from this sample produce the same CDR3. The V call is TRBV6-1, the J call TRBJ1-3; TRBD1 matches 7 bases. This CDR3 spans 14 amino acids. Germline trimming cut 6 bases from V and 4 bases from J; bases unmatched to any gene: 6. From germline, CDR1 is MNHNS and CDR2 SASEGT. This CDR3 reads CASSTTGSGNTIYF. As DNA, the CDR3 is TGTGCCAGCAGCACGACAGGGTCCGGAAACACCATATATTTT.

CDR3 bases: TGTGCCAGCAGTTCGCGGGACTACTATGGCTACACCTTC. This translates into CASSSRDYYGYTF. The chain has TRBV6-5 and TRBJ1-2; TRBD1 is a possible D gene (5 bases). Deletions cut 4 bases from V and 3 bases from J, with 9 bases between. The V gene's germline CDR1 is MNHEY and CDR2 SVGAGI. CDR3 size: 13 residues.

The chain couples TRBV9 to TRBJ2-3, with 8 bases identical to TRBD2. CDR1 is SGDLS, CDR2 YYNGEE, per germline. J was trimmed by 0 bases and V by 1 base; bases with no gene match: 10. The CDR3 contains 18 residues. CDR3 residues: CASSVTSGSTISTDTQYF. The CDR3 DNA follows: TGTGCCAGCAGCGTAACTAGCGGATCCACAATAAGCACAGATACGCAGTATTTT.

This rearrangement joins TRBV5-1 to TRBJ2-7, with a possible D match to TRBD1 (6 bases). V lost 0 bases and J lost 9, with 19 bases in between. The CDR3 extends over 15 amino acids. Looked up from germline, CDR1 is SGHRS and CDR2 is YFSETQ. CDR3 DNA sequence: TGCGCCAGCAGCTTGGCCTTAATGGGGGCCTCCGGGCAGTACTTC. Translating it yields CASSLALMGASGQYF.

Details on this clone: Other DNA sequences in the sample encode the same CDR3. The chain combines TRBV30 with TRBJ2-7; possible D gene TRBD2, 6 bases. This CDR3 has 14 amino acids. CDR1 and CDR2 (germline): GTSNPN, SVGIG (reference sequence). Trimming stripped 0 bases from V and 2 bases from J, with 11 bases between. In nucleotides, the CDR3 is TGTGCCTGGAGTGTCGGGGGTGCGACCTACGAGCAGTACTTC. Amino acid sequence: CAWSVGGATYEQYF.

This chain links TRBV6-5 with TRBJ2-5, with D perhaps given as TRBD1 or TRBD2 (5 bases each). Trimming stripped 6 bases from V and 3 bases from J, with 17 bases between. Germline lookup yields CDR1 MNHEY and CDR2 SVGAGI. The CDR3 extends over 15 amino acids. CDR3 bases: TGTGCCAGCAGCTCTCCGTCCGGGACGAAAGAGACCCAGTACTTC. This encodes CASSSPSGTKETQYF.

Turning to this clone: At the DNA level, this CDR3 is encoded by other sequences in the same sample as well. The chain recombines TRBV18 with TRBJ2-3, with D unresolved. The CDR3 has 12 amino acids. Trimming left V 2 bases short and J 2 bases short, with 2 bases between. Germline values: CDR1 KGHSH, CDR2 LQKENI. The CDR3 DNA is TGTGCCAGCTCACCAACCACAGATACGCAGTATTTT. Residues: CASSPTTDTQYF.